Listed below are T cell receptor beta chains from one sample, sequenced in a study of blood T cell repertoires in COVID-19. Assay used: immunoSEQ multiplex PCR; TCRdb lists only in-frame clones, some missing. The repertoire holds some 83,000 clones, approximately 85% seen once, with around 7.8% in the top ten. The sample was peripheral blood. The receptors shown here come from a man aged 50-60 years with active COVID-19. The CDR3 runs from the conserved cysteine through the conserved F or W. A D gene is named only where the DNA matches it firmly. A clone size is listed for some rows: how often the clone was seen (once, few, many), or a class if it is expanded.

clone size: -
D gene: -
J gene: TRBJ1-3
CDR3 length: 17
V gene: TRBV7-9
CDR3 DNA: TGTGCCAGCAGCTCCCGCCCACGGGGGGGAACTGGAAACACCATATATTTT
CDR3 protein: CASSSRPRGGTGNTIYF

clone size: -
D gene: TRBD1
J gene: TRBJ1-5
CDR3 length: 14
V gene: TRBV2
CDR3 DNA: TGTGCCAGCGGGAGAGACAGGGGGAATCAGCCCCAGCATTTT
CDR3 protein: CASGRDRGNQPQHF

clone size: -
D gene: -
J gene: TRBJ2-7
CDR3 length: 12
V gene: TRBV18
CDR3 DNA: TGTGCCAGCTCACCTCAGGGCATCGAGCAGTACTTC
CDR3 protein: CASSPQGIEQYF

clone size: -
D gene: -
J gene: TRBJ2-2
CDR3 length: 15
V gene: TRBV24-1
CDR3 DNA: TGTGCCACCAGTGCAACCAGGGGAGGGACCGGGGAGCTGTTTTTT
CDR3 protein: CATSATRGGTGELFF

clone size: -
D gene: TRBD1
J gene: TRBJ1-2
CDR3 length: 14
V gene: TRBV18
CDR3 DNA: TGTGCCAGCTCACCCCTAGACAGGGTGGAAGGCTACACCTTC
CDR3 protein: CASSPLDRVEGYTF

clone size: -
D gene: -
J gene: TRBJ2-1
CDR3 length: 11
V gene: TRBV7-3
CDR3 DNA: TGTGCCAGCAGCACGGGGTCTGAGCAGTTCTTC
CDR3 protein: CASSTGSEQFF

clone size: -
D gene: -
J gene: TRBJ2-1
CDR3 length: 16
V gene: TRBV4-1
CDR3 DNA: TGCGCCAGCAGCCGATCCGCAGCAGGGGACCACAATGAGCAGTTCTTC
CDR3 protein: CASSRSAAGDHNEQFF

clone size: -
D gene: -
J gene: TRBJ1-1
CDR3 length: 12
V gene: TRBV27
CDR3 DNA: TGTGCCAGCAGCGAGGGGAACACTGAAGCTTTCTTT
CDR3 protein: CASSEGNTEAFF

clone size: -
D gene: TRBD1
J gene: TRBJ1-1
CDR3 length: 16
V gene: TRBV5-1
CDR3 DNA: TGCGCCAGCAGCTTGCTGGGACAGGGGACGAACACTGAAGCTTTCTTT
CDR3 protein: CASSLLGQGTNTEAFF

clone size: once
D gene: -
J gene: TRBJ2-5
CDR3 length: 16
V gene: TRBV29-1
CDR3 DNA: TGCAGCCTGACGGGGGGCGCCCTGAGGGGAGGGGAGACCCAGTACTTC
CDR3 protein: CSLTGGALRGGETQYF

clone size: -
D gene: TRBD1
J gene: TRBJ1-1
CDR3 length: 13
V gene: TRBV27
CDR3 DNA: TGTGCCAGCGGCGACAGGGAAGACACTGAAGCTTTCTTT
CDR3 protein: CASGDREDTEAFF

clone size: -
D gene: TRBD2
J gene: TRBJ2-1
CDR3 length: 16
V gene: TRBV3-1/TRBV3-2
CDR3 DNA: TGTGCCAGCAGCCACTTCACTAGCGGGGCTACAAATGAGCAGTTCTTC
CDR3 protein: CASSHFTSGATNEQFF

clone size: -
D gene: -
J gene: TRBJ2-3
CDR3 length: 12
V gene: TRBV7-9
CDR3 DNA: TGTGCCAGCAGCCGAAGAGTAGATACGCAGTATTTT
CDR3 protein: CASSRRVDTQYF